The next 26 T cell receptor beta chains were all read from a single sample in a study of blood T cell repertoires in COVID-19. TCRdb keeps only in-frame clones here, not all; method: immunoSEQ multiplex PCR. The sample carries 220,000 or so clones, 70% to 90% recorded once. The sample taken for sequencing was peripheral blood. The receptors were gathered from a woman in her forties or fifties with COVID-19, enrolled during active disease.

The V gene is TRBV4-1, the J gene TRBJ2-1, with 8 bases that match TRBD2. CDR1 and CDR2 from the germline V gene are MGHRA and YSYEKL. The CDR3 spans 15 residues. The junction had 7 bases not matched to a gene; V was cut back by 0 bases and J by 9 bases. The CDR3 sequence: CASSQDLGLGSEQFF. CDR3 bases: TGCGCCAGCAGCCAAGATCTGGGACTAGGGAGTGAGCAGTTCTTC.

This chain joins TRBV15 and TRBJ2-7; D is perhaps TRBD1 (6 bases). Trimming took 5 bases from V and 12 from J, leaving 20 bases between them. CDR3 length: 13 residues. CDR1 is LNHNV, CDR2 YYDKDF, per germline (reference sequence). CDR3 loop: CATSSKGDTLGYF. The CDR3 DNA follows: TGTGCCACCAGCTCTAAGGGGGACACCTTAGGGTACTTC.

The genes are TRBV19 and TRBJ1-5; unclear D gene. Trimming cost V 0 bases and J 4 bases, with 13 bases left between them. The CDR3 loop spans 16 amino acids. The germline gives CDR1 LNHDA, CDR2 SQIVND (reference sequence). This CDR3 reads CASSIEMGSGNQPQHF. The CDR3 DNA sequence: TGTGCCAGTAGTATAGAAATGGGCAGCGGAAATCAGCCCCAGCATTTT.

V usage is TRBV10-2 and J usage is TRBJ1-6; weak D call: TRBD1 (6 bases). Germline lookup yields CDR1 WSHSY and CDR2 SAAADI. V dropped 0 bases and J dropped 9 bases, with 12 bases sitting between them. This CDR3 spans 15 amino acids. This CDR3 is CASSESRGAGSPLHF. The CDR3 DNA reads TGCGCCAGCAGTGAGTCGCGGGGGGCAGGTTCACCCCTCCACTTT.

The V call is TRBV15, the J call TRBJ2-3, with 7 bases identical to TRBD2. J lost 3 bases, V lost 0 bases, and 12 bases had no gene match. The CDR3 has 18 amino acids. Per the germline V gene, CDR1 is LNHNV and CDR2 is YYDKDF (reference sequence). CDR3 sequence (DNA): TGTGCCACCAGCAGAGATAGTCGACTGGGGCGGGGGACAGATACGCAGTATTTT. It encodes CATSRDSRLGRGTDTQYF.

This chain connects TRBV24-1 to TRBJ2-4, with TRBD1 identical over 7 bases. This CDR3 has 14 amino acids. Germline V lookup: CDR1 KGHDR, CDR2 SFDVKD. After removal of 3 bases from V and 5 bases from J, the junction contained 3 bases not matched to a gene. Written as DNA, the CDR3 is TGTGCCACCAGTGATCCTGACAGGGAAAACATTCAGTACTTC. Translated: CATSDPDRENIQYF.

The V call is TRBV5-5, the J call TRBJ1-2; D unresolved. V was pared by 3 bases and J by 3 bases, with 6 bases between. Germline CDR1 is SGHKS and CDR2 is YYEKEE (reference sequence). The CDR3 loop spans 12 amino acids. CDR3 DNA: TGTGCCAGCAGCTCCCCTGACTATGGCTACACCTTC. Protein product: CASSSPDYGYTF.

Worth noting for this clone: Since the CDR3 does not end with the conserved phenylalanine or tryptophan, this likely comes from a read error. The DNA is omitted, as the CDR3 cannot be located on it reliably, and the CDR3 follows TCRdb's listing. This sequence joins TRBV5-8 and TRBJ1-2. Germline-derived CDR1 and CDR2 are SGHTS and YDEGEE. The CDR3 is made up of 8 amino acids, end residues included. This CDR3 is CASSLGVI.

This clone was detected only once. The chain employs TRBV6-5 and TRBJ1-5; 7 bases match TRBD1. Unmatched junction bases numbered 5, after V lost 5 bases and J lost 1 base. Germline CDR1 and CDR2: MNHEY and SVGAGI. The CDR3 length is 15 residues. Written as DNA, the CDR3 is TGTGCCAGCAGTCTTGACAGGGCAAGCAATCAGCCCCAGCATTTT. This encodes CASSLDRASNQPQHF.

This clone was seen a few times. The rearrangement joins TRBV28 to TRBJ2-3; 11 bases fit TRBD1. V trimming: 3 bases; J trimming: 2 bases; junction bases outside the gene matches: 13. CDR3 size: 19 residues. Germline V gene data show CDR1 as MDHEN and CDR2 as SYDVKM. The CDR3: CASSFSGQGASRDTDTQYF. CDR3 in DNA: TGTGCCAGCAGTTTCAGTGGACAGGGGGCGTCTCGGGACACAGATACGCAGTATTTT.

The genes are TRBV6-5 and TRBJ2-7; TRBD1 aligns across 7 bases. Unmatched junction bases numbered 7, after V lost 2 bases and J lost 3 bases. CDR1 and CDR2 from the germline V gene are MNHEY and SVGAGI. This CDR3 is 15 amino acids long. As DNA, the CDR3 is TGTGCCAGCAGTTACGTTCCGCAGGGGGACTACGAGCAGTACTTC. It yields the protein CASSYVPQGDYEQYF.

This clone was recorded a few times. The CDR3 DNA reads TGTGCCAGCAGTCTGACAGGGGCGATGAACACTGAAGCTTTCTTT. This codes for CASSLTGAMNTEAFF. The rearrangement joins TRBV6-5 to TRBJ1-1; 8 bases are shared with TRBD1. The V gene's germline CDR1 is MNHEY and CDR2 SVGAGI. V gave up 5 bases and J gave up 0 bases; unmatched junction bases: 5. The CDR3 covers 15 residues.

The rearrangement uses TRBV2 and TRBJ2-1, with D possibly being TRBD2 (7 bases). Germline assignment: CDR1 SNHLY and CDR2 FYNNEI. With 6 bases removed from V and 2 bases from J, the gap between germline ends came to 14 bases. This CDR3 is 15 amino acids long. CDR3 sequence reads: CASSGTGGPYNEQFF. The CDR3 DNA sequence: TGTGCCAGCAGCGGGACGGGGGGCCCCTACAATGAGCAGTTCTTC.

The rearrangement uses TRBV27 and TRBJ2-1, with 16 positions matching TRBD2. This CDR3 comprises 16 residues. J was trimmed by 8 bases and V by 4 bases; bases with no gene match: 5. Germline V gene lookup returns CDR1 MNHEY and CDR2 SMNVEV (reference sequence). CDR3 in DNA: TGTGCCAGCAGTTCCCCCGGGACTAGCGGGGGGGATGAGCAGTTCTTC. This encodes CASSSPGTSGGDEQFF.

A single count supports this clone. This chain connects TRBV2 to TRBJ1-2; D might be TRBD1 (6 bases). Germline CDR1 SNHLY, CDR2 FYNNEI. This CDR3 comprises 19 residues. Between the trimmed V and J ends, which lost 2 bases and 0 bases, there was a span of 22 bases. The CDR3 is CASSERGWGLSGANYGYTF. The DNA of the CDR3 is TGTGCCAGCAGTGAAAGGGGATGGGGGCTCTCTGGGGCTAACTATGGCTACACCTTC.

The chain recombines TRBV5-1 with TRBJ2-5, with a tentative D call TRBD2 (5 bases). V lost 1 base to trimming and J lost 4 bases, with 14 bases between them. The CDR3 consists of 15 residues. Germline V gene data show CDR1 as SGHRS and CDR2 as YFSETQ. The CDR3 reads CASSLTMGSGETQYF. The DNA of the CDR3 is TGCGCCAGCAGCTTGACGATGGGCAGCGGAGAGACCCAGTACTTC.

The chain joins TRBV29-1 to TRBJ1-1, with TRBD1 identical over 9 bases. The CDR3 runs 13 residues. V lost 1 base, J lost 6 bases, and 3 bases stayed unmatched. Germline V lookup: CDR1 SQVTM, CDR2 ANQGSEA. CDR3 sequence reads: CSVEVGTGSEAFF. For the CDR3, the DNA is TGCAGCGTTGAAGTGGGGACAGGGTCTGAAGCTTTCTTT.

Concerning this clone: Other nucleotide sequences from this sample produce the same CDR3. This CDR3 reads CASTGNEQFF. In DNA form, the CDR3 reads TGTGCCTCCACGGGAAATGAGCAGTTCTTC. V gene TRBV2 combines with J gene TRBJ2-1, with D possibly being TRBD2 (5 bases). This CDR3 comprises 10 residues. Trimming shortened V by 11 bases and J by 7 bases, and 9 bases separated the two germline ends. Germline values: CDR1 SNHLY, CDR2 FYNNEI.

In this sample, this clone turned up a few times. The chain has TRBV3-1 (or the pseudogene TRBV3-2) and TRBJ1-3, with 7 nucleotides matching TRBD1. V shed 0 bases, J shed 0 bases, and the junction held 5 bases outside the gene matches. The CDR3 is 17 residues long. Germline lookup yields CDR1 LGHDT and CDR2 YNNKEL (reference sequence). CDR3 sequence (DNA): TGTGCCAGCAGCCAAGAGACAGGGTTTGCCTCTGGAAACACCATATATTTT. Amino acid sequence: CASSQETGFASGNTIYF.

The V gene is TRBV19, the J gene TRBJ2-7, with TRBD1 matching 7 bases. CDR3 length: 14 residues. J gave up 5 bases and V 8 bases, and 12 bases lay outside the gene matches. Germline V gene sequence: CDR1 LNHDA, CDR2 SQIVND (reference sequence). The CDR3 region has the DNA TGTGCCAGTGCCCTCAAGAGGGGGCTGGACGAGCAGTACTTC. Protein product: CASALKRGLDEQYF.

This clone turned up a few times. The chain combines TRBV10-3 with TRBJ1-6; 8 bases map to TRBD1. V trimming: 6 bases; J trimming: 7 bases; junction bases outside the gene matches: 5. CDR1 and CDR2 from the germline V gene are ENHRY and SYGVKD. The CDR3 loop spans 14 amino acids. The CDR3 protein is CAIRTGAGNSPLHF. The CDR3 DNA sequence: TGTGCCATCAGGACAGGGGCGGGGAATTCACCCCTCCACTTT.

CDR3 in amino acids: CASTSGTALYGYTF. The CDR3 region has the DNA TGTGCCAGCACCTCCGGGACAGCTCTATATGGCTACACCTTC. The genes are TRBV5-4 and TRBJ1-2; TRBD1 matches 7 bases. The V gene end was trimmed by 6 bases and the J gene end by 5 bases; junction bases not matched to a gene: 10. The germline CDR1 and CDR2 sequences are SGHNT and YYREEE (reference sequence). The CDR3 totals 14 residues.

This clone was counted once. The chain employs TRBV9 and TRBJ2-3; 12 bases fit TRBD2. V shed 1 base, J shed 0 bases, and the junction held 9 bases outside the gene matches. The CDR3 sequence is 19 residues long. Germline V CDR1 and CDR2: SGDLS, YYNGEE. The CDR3 DNA reads as TGTGCCAGCAGCGTAACTACTAGCGGGGGGCGACCTAGCACAGATACGCAGTATTTT. Its translation: CASSVTTSGGRPSTDTQYF.

The V and J genes are TRBV5-4 and TRBJ2-3; 16 bases are a match to TRBD2. With 5 bases clipped from V and 6 bases from J, the junction kept 6 bases outside the gene matches. Germline assignment: CDR1 SGHNT and CDR2 YYREEE (reference sequence). This CDR3 has 16 amino acids. The CDR3 DNA follows: TGTGCCAGCAGTTCGGGACTAGCGGGGGGGGTGGATACGCAGTATTTT. Residues: CASSSGLAGGVDTQYF.

The chain uses TRBV15 and TRBJ2-7; 12 bases line up with TRBD1. The CDR3 covers 16 residues. The germline V gene encodes CDR1 LNHNV and CDR2 YYDKDF (reference sequence). V shed 8 bases, J shed 3 bases, and the junction held 11 bases outside the gene matches. CDR3 sequence reads: CATRRPGTGGLYEQYF. The CDR3 bases are TGTGCCACCCGCCGACCTGGGACAGGGGGCCTCTACGAGCAGTACTTC.

The chain employs TRBV10-1 and TRBJ1-2; D is perhaps TRBD1 (6 bases). CDR1 and CDR2 from the germline V gene are WNHNN and SYGVQD (reference sequence). Deletions cut 11 bases from V and 3 bases from J, with 16 bases between. The CDR3 is 13 residues long. CDR3 DNA: TGCGCCGGTCCCCAGGGGCCCTACTATGGCTACACCTTC. Residues: CAGPQGPYYGYTF.